This T cell receptor beta chain was profiled in a study of cytomegalovirus exposure and HLA in healthy donors. Across the whole study: One earlier analysis, a look at approximately 180 million T cells, found roughly 110 million unique TCR beta sequences.

Healthy bone marrow donors made up the donor group. Study-wide results and limits: Being indistinguishable, some V segments were excluded, TRBV6-2 and TRBV6-3 among them. Most CMV-associated TCR beta chains appeared HLA-restricted in a later analysis.

Points on this clone: Its antigen is unknown.

PCR was performed using 60 Vbeta and 13 Jbeta primers. The assay was immunoSEQ multiplex PCR, and TCRdb's table has in-frame clones only and misses some. The sample lists 120,000 or so clones; around three quarters were seen once. The germline V gene has CDR1 SGDLS and CDR2 YYNGEE. CDR3 length equals 15 residues. The ends were cut back, 2 bases at V and 0 bases at J, with 6 bases in the middle. The source of this sequence is a man between 18 and 29 years old in good health and CMV-seropositive. The J gene is TRBJ2-6, the V gene TRBV9, with D perhaps TRBD1 (6 bases). The sample was PBMCs. The CDR3 spells CASSVTGSGANVLTF. The DNA for the CDR3 is TGTGCCAGCAGCGTGACAGGCTCTGGGGCCAACGTCCTGACTTTC.